This TCR beta chain was recovered during a study of blood T cells in healthy people across ages. Across the study: In model experiments, template switching was able to capture about one barcoded beta molecule for every two T cells that were present.

For the second PCR, which ran for 7 to 11 cycles, a sample-barcoded 5' primer and a J-beta primer mix were used. TCRdb itself ran the 5' RACE reads through MiXCR, one entry per CDR3 protein. The sample includes 700,000 to 850,000 distinct CDR3 sequences, about 55% of them seen just once. Between the trimmed V and J ends, which lost 8 bases and 8 bases, there was a span of 13 bases. This CDR3 is built from 12 residues. Germline CDR1 is MNHEY and CDR2 is SVGAGI. The study recruited healthy Caucasian donors from Russia who were aged about 6 to 95. The sample taken for sequencing was blood. V usage is TRBV6-5 and J usage is TRBJ2-1; no definite D call. The receptor's source is a man older than 75 in good health. The CDR3 here is CASGPGRDEQFF. The DNA for the CDR3 is TGTGCCAGCGGTCCCGGAAGGGATGAGCAGTTCTTC.